The 18 T cell receptor beta chains presented below share a single source sample, sequenced in a study of T cell responses to AZD1222 COVID-19 vaccine. Profiling relied on immunoSEQ multiplex PCR, and the TCRdb table lists in-frame clones only, not all of them. This table has roughly 120,000 clones, 86% appearing once. Sequences were derived from peripheral blood, sampled 28 days after the second AZD1222 dose. Every receptor here comes from an adult who received the AZD1222 COVID-19 vaccine.

The chain is built from TRBV10-1 and TRBJ1-1, with D hard to call. The CDR3 covers 14 residues. Germline assignment: CDR1 WNHNN and CDR2 SYGVQD (reference sequence). V was pared by 8 bases and J by 2 bases, with 15 bases between. DNA for the CDR3: TGCGCCAGCGAACCTCCCCGGGGAAACACTGAAGCTTTCTTT. This codes for CASEPPRGNTEAFF.

The chain is built from TRBV28 and TRBJ1-5; D is possibly TRBD1 (6 bases). With 7 bases removed from V and 5 bases from J, the gap between germline ends came to 18 bases. Germline lookup yields CDR1 MDHEN and CDR2 SYDVKM. This CDR3 contains 15 residues. The CDR3 DNA is TGTGCCAGCAACCCAGCGGGGGGCAATTATCAGCCCCAGCATTTT. Its translation is CASNPAGGNYQPQHF.

This clone appeared a few times. The chain is built from TRBV19 and TRBJ2-1, with 12 nucleotides matching TRBD2. Trimming took 4 bases from V and 9 from J; bases not matched to a gene: 10. CDR1 is LNHDA and CDR2 is SQIVND in the germline V gene (reference sequence). The CDR3 sequence is 16 residues long. The CDR3 loop reads CASSTRSSGRATEQFF. The CDR3 DNA reads TGTGCCAGTAGTACTCGCTCTAGCGGGAGGGCCACTGAGCAGTTCTTC.

The chain couples TRBV11-3 to TRBJ1-1, with D possibly being TRBD1 (5 bases). Germline V gene data show CDR1 as SGHNT and CDR2 as YENEEA. Trimming cost V 1 base and J 5 bases, with 14 bases left between them. CDR3 length: 15 residues. The CDR3: CASSLGGSLMTEAFF. CDR3 DNA sequence: TGTGCCAGCAGCTTAGGGGGCTCTCTGATGACTGAAGCTTTCTTT.

The CDR3 nucleotides are TGTGCCAGCCGCCTCAGGGGTGACTATGGCTACACCTTC. The encoded protein is CASRLRGDYGYTF. The chain carries TRBV27 and TRBJ1-2; TRBD1 is a possible D gene (6 bases). V was shortened by 8 bases and J by 3 bases, with 13 bases between the two germline ends. Germline V gene data show CDR1 as MNHEY and CDR2 as SMNVEV (reference sequence). The CDR3 covers 13 residues.

This clone was seen a single time. V is TRBV30 and J is TRBJ1-5, with D perhaps TRBD1 (5 bases). The CDR3 loop spans 15 amino acids. Germline values: CDR1 GTSNPN, CDR2 SVGIG (reference sequence). V lost 1 base, J lost 4 bases, and 14 bases lay in between. CDR3 in amino acids: CAWSDDSSMNQPQHF. The DNA of the CDR3 is TGTGCCTGGAGTGACGACAGCTCTATGAATCAGCCCCAGCATTTT. The full variable domain, in which reference TRBV30 and TRBJ1-5 provide the parts outside the CDR3, is SQTIHQWPATLVQPVGSPLSLECTVEGTSNPNLYWYRQAAGRGLQLLFYSVGIGQISSEVPQNLSASRPQDRQFILSSKKLLLSDSGFYLCAWSDDSSMNQPQHFGDGTRLSIL.

The chain is built from TRBV4-1 and TRBJ1-4; D is unresolved. Trimming pared 7 bases from V and 0 bases from J, leaving 12 bases between. There are 15 residues in the CDR3. Germline V lookup: CDR1 MGHRA, CDR2 YSYEKL. In DNA form, the CDR3 reads TGCGCCAGCAAATCTTCTCATGCAACTAATGAAAAACTGTTTTTT. Translation gives CASKSSHATNEKLFF.

This sequence joins TRBV7-2 and TRBJ1-3; D is undetermined. CDR1 SGHTA and CDR2 FQGNSA come from the germline V gene. Trimming cost V 2 bases and J 4 bases, with 9 bases left between them. The CDR3 is 14 amino acids. This chain's CDR3 is CASSLITAGNTIYF. Here the CDR3 DNA reads TGTGCCAGCAGCTTAATTACCGCCGGAAACACCATATATTTT.

J is TRBJ2-7 and V is TRBV4-1; 13 bases align to TRBD2. This CDR3 is built from 20 residues. Unmatched junction bases numbered 15, after V lost 3 bases and J lost 1 base. Germline V gene sequence: CDR1 MGHRA, CDR2 YSYEKL. CDR3 bases: TGCGCCAGCAGCCAGCACCCAAGACGGACTAGCGGGAGTGGGTCCTACGAGCAGTACTTC. Encoded protein: CASSQHPRRTSGSGSYEQYF.

The chain recombines TRBV5-4 with TRBJ1-1; D ambiguous. V lost 4 bases and J lost 2, with 9 bases in between. Germline V gives CDR1 SGHNT, CDR2 YYREEE (reference sequence). CDR3 size: 13 residues. Here the CDR3 DNA reads TGTGCCAGCAGCCCCGACGTTAACACTGAAGCTTTCTTT. Translation gives CASSPDVNTEAFF.

The rearrangement links TRBV10-3 to TRBJ2-1, with TRBD1 matching 10 bases. Germline V lookup: CDR1 ENHRY, CDR2 SYGVKD. CDR3 length equals 14 residues. The ends lost 7 bases at V and 1 base at J; junction bases unmatched: 1. DNA of the CDR3: TGTGCCATCACGGGACAGGGGTCCTACAATGAGCAGTTCTTC. Its translation: CAITGQGSYNEQFF.

This chain uses TRBV3-1 (or the pseudogene TRBV3-2) with TRBJ2-2, with 9 bases lining up with TRBD1. This CDR3 spans 15 amino acids. Trimming removed 1 base from V and 4 bases from J; junction bases left unmatched: 1. CDR1 is LGHDT and CDR2 is YNNKEL in the germline V gene (reference sequence). The CDR3 bases are TGTGCCAGCAGCCAAGGACAGGGGGGCACCGGGGAGCTGTTTTTT. Amino acid sequence: CASSQGQGGTGELFF.

The rearrangement links TRBV6-2 or TRBV6-3 to TRBJ2-7; 9 bases align to TRBD1. This CDR3 contains 17 residues. V lost 5 bases and J lost 2; bases outside the gene matches: 13. Germline V gene data show CDR1 as MNHEY and CDR2 as SVGEGT. The CDR3 DNA follows: TGTGCCAGCAGTCCACGGGACAGGGAAATAGGCACCTACGAGCAGTACTTC. Translating gives CASSPRDREIGTYEQYF.

This rearrangement joins TRBV7-6 to TRBJ2-7; D may correspond to TRBD1 or TRBD2 (5 bases each). The CDR3 is 13 residues long. Trimming pared 1 base from V and 6 bases from J, leaving 10 bases between. Germline CDR1 is SGHVS and CDR2 is FNYEAQ. The chain's CDR3 is CASSLEGPGEQYF. For the CDR3, the DNA is TGTGCCAGCAGCTTAGAGGGACCGGGCGAGCAGTACTTC.

This chain uses TRBV18 with TRBJ2-1; D assignment may be TRBD1 or TRBD2 (5 bases each). Germline assignment: CDR1 KGHSH and CDR2 LQKENI. The CDR3 runs to 17 residues. Trimming left V 5 bases short and J 7 bases short, with 24 bases between. The CDR3 region is CASSYQLQGRGVNEQFF. The CDR3 nucleotides are TGTGCCAGCTCATACCAACTCCAGGGTCGGGGTGTTAATGAGCAGTTCTTC.

The CDR3 protein is CASSFTGHINTIYF. CDR3 DNA sequence: TGTGCCAGCAGCTTTACAGGACATATCAACACCATATATTTT. This chain uses TRBV5-4 with TRBJ1-3; D possibly corresponds to TRBD1 (5 bases). V lost 2 bases to trimming and J lost 7 bases, with 13 bases between them. Germline CDR1 and CDR2: SGHNT and YYREEE (reference sequence). The CDR3 consists of 14 residues.

The rearrangement joins TRBV6-5 to TRBJ2-7; TRBD2 aligns across 7 bases. Trimming at V came to 11 bases and at J to 3 bases, leaving 7 bases not matched to a gene. Germline CDR1 reads MNHEY; CDR2 reads SVGAGI. The CDR3 is 12 residues long. Here the CDR3 DNA reads TGTGCCGGTGGGACTATTCTCTACGAGCAGTACTTC. Translating gives CAGGTILYEQYF.

The chain recombines TRBV19 with TRBJ1-6, with a weak D call TRBD1 (5 bases). CDR3 size: 16 residues. Germline-derived CDR1 and CDR2 are LNHDA and SQIVND (reference sequence). V was trimmed by 6 bases and J by 5 bases, leaving 17 bases between them. CDR3 region: CASSPVGVGDNSPLHF. DNA of the CDR3: TGTGCCAGTAGCCCCGTAGGGGTTGGGGATAATTCACCCCTCCACTTT.